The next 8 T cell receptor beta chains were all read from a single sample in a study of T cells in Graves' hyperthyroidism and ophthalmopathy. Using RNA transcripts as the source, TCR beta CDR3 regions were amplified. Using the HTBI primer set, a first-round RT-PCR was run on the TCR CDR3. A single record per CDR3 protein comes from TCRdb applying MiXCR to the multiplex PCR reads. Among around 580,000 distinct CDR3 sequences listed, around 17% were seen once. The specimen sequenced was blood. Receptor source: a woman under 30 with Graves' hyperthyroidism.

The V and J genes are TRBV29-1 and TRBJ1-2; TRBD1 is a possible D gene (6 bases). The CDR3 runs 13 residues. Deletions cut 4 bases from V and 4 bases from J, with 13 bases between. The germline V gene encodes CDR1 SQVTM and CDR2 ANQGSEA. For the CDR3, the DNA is TGCAGCGTTGTCCGAGCAGGGGCCTATGGCTACACCTTC. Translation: CSVVRAGAYGYTF.

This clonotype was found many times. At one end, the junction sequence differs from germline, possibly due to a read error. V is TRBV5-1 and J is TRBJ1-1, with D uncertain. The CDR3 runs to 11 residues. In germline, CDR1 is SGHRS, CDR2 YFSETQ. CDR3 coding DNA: TGTGCCAGCAGCTTAGAGGGTGAAGCTTTCTTT. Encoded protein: CASSLEGEAFF.

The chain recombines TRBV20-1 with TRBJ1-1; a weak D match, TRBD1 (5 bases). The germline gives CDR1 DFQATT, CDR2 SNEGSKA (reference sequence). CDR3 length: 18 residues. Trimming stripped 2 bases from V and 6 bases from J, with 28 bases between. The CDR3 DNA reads TGCAGTGCTAGAAGTGCAACCGGGACTTTAGGGTCGATGGCTGAAGCTTTCTTT. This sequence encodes CSARSATGTLGSMAEAFF.

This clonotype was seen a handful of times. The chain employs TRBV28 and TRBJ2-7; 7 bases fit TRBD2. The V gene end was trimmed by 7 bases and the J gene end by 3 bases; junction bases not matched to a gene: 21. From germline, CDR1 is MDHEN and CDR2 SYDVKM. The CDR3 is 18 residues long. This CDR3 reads CASNSGGISGKNLYEQYF. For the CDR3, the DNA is TGTGCCAGCAATTCCGGTGGGATCAGCGGGAAAAATCTCTACGAGCAGTACTTC.

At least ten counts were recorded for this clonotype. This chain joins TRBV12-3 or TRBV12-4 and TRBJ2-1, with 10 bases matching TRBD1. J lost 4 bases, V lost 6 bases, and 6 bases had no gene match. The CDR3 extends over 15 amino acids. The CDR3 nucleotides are TGTGCCAGCAGATTCCGGGACAGGGGATACAATGAGCAGTTCTTC. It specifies CASRFRDRGYNEQFF.

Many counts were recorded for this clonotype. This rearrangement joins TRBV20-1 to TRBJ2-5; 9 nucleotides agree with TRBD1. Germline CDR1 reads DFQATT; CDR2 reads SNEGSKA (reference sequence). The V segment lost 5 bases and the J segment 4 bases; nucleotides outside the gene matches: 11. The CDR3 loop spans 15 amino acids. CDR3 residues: CSAELTGTGRETQYF. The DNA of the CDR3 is TGCAGTGCTGAACTTACCGGGACAGGGCGAGAGACCCAGTACTTC.

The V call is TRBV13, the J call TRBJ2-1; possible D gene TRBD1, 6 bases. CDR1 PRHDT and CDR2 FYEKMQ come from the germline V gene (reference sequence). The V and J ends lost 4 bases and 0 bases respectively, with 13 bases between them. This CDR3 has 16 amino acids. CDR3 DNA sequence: TGTGCCAGCAGCTCGGACCAGGGGTACTCCTACAATGAGCAGTTCTTC. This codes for CASSSDQGYSYNEQFF.

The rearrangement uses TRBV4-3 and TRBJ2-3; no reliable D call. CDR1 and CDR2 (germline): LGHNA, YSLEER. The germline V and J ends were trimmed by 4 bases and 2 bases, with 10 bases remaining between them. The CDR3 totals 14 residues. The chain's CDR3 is CASSLQKTTDTQYF. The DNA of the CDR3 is TGCGCCAGCAGCCTGCAGAAGACCACAGATACGCAGTATTTT.